This T cell receptor beta chain came from a study of chemoradiotherapy in HPV16-positive cancers (dated by TCRdb to between 2022 and 2023). Background on the whole study: Candidate HPV-specific T-cell clones and common TCR motifs were defined through functional T-cell assays on cells from a couple of HPV16-positive patients. Next, the candidate HPV-specific TCRs and motifs were followed in TCR repertoires from 80 to 90 patients with HPV-related cancers. The study asked whether T-cell immunity to the HPV oncoproteins E6 and E7 changes during chemoradiotherapy and whether this immunity affects survival. What the work shows at the level of the full study, not this receptor alone: Among HPV16-positive patients, expansion of HPV-responsive T cells during chemoradiotherapy was associated with better recurrence-free survival. Expansion of candidate HPV-specific clones and E7-related TCR motifs was observed in the tumor microenvironment during treatment, whereas no such expansion was observed for non-HPV-specific T cells. The functional definition of HPV-specific T cells came from only a couple of HPV16-positive patients, and the survival association was reported for HPV16-positive patients.

Receptor libraries were prepared by the immunoSEQ multiplex PCR assay. The table was pulled from immuneACCESS by TCRdb, which kept in-frame rearrangements only. Such tables lose some clones; where checked, under half of the loss comes from unresolved V genes, and the rest has no known cause. The sample table shows approximately 34,000 clones, and about nine tenths are seen once. About 3.4% of the sample rests with the top ten. Repertoires were sampled repeatedly over the course of chemoradiotherapy, so clonal expansion could be followed in the tumor microenvironment. This clone was recorded once. Its antigen is currently not known. Base qualities were left out, and no much larger clone turns up one base away. From the cysteine through the phenylalanine, the CDR3 covers 16 amino acids. Of all the DNA, just the CDR3 is kept, 48 bases in frame from base 1. V and J lose 0 bases and 4 bases, and a span of 13 bases separates them. CDR1 SGHAT and CDR2 FQNNGV are derived from the germline V gene.

The sequence links TRBV11-2 to TRBJ2-1, with a weak D call of TRBD2 (7 bases match). The sequence derives from a human donor with HPV-associated anogenital cancer. Sample: blood, taken from a patient who underwent chemoradiotherapy. The CDR3 is CASSLDRRGGYNEQFF. Read as DNA, the sequence is TGTGCCAGCAGCTTAGATAGGAGGGGGGGGTACAATGAGCAGTTCTTC.